These 25 T cell receptor beta chains were all obtained from the same sample, sequenced in a study of human T cells and chemical hapten exposure. Time point defined: pre-sensitization, week 0. Sample treatment: therapeutic diphenylcyclopropenone sensitization with weekly scalp DPC. Via MiXCR, TCRdb re-called the RACE reads, giving one row per CDR3 protein. The sample has roughly 380,000 distinct CDR3 sequences, 5.1% seen once. Specimen: whole blood, collected in connection with sensitization to the hapten diphenylcyclopropenone (DPC). These receptors all stem from a woman in her forties or fifties with alopecia areata. Some clones in this sample may be carry-over from other donors' samples.

Many counts were recorded for this clonotype. DNA for the CDR3: TGCAGTGCTAGAGATCTCAGGGGGCGGTACGAGCAGTACTTC. It is translated as CSARDLRGRYEQYF. This rearrangement joins TRBV20-1 to TRBJ2-7; TRBD1 aligns across 8 bases. V lost 0 bases to trimming and J lost 4 bases; unmatched junction nucleotides: 5. Per the germline V gene, CDR1 is DFQATT and CDR2 is SNEGSKA (reference sequence). The CDR3 runs 14 residues.

This clonotype was seen ten or more times. V usage is TRBV12-3 or TRBV12-4 and J usage is TRBJ2-7; 7 nucleotides line up with TRBD2. The CDR3 sequence is 14 residues long. V gave up 6 bases and J gave up 3 bases; unmatched junction bases: 8. CDR3 bases: TGTGCCAGCAGCCTAGGGGCTAGCGGCTACGAGCAGTACTTC. It codes for CASSLGASGYEQYF.

This clonotype was recorded at least ten times. The CDR3 nucleotides are TGTGCCAGCAGCGCAGACCGGAGGACCACAGATACGCAGTATTTT. Translation: CASSADRRTTDTQYF. The V and J genes are TRBV28 and TRBJ2-3; maybe TRBD2 (5 bases). The length of the CDR3 is 15 residues. The germline gives CDR1 MDHEN, CDR2 SYDVKM. The ends were cut back, 6 bases at V and 2 bases at J, with 15 bases in the middle. Based on the CDR3 plus reference TRBV28 and TRBJ2-3, the full variable domain is DVKVTQSSRYLVKRTGEKVFLECVQDMDHENMFWYRQDPGLGLRLIYFSYDVKMKEKGDIPEGYSVSREKKERFSLILESASTNQTSMYLCASSADRRTTDTQYFGPGTRLTVL.

This clonotype showed up just a few times. The chain uses TRBV12-3 or TRBV12-4 and TRBJ1-5; D possibly corresponds to TRBD1 (5 bases). V was shortened by 5 bases and J by 1 base, with 12 bases between the two germline ends. There are 15 residues in the CDR3. The DNA for the CDR3 is TGTGCCAGCAGTCAAAGAGAGGGGAGCAATCAGCCCCAGCATTTT. Its protein is CASSQREGSNQPQHF.

The table lists this clonotype with many counts. The genes are TRBV29-1 and TRBJ1-1; no clear D gene. There are 12 residues in the CDR3. V was cut by 6 bases and J by 0 bases, with 8 bases left in between. Germline assignment: CDR1 SQVTM and CDR2 ANQGSEA. The CDR3 DNA reads as TGCAGCGTAGGACGGATGAACACTGAAGCTTTCTTT. Translated, it gives CSVGRMNTEAFF.

This clonotype was recorded many times. V and J are TRBV6-1 and TRBJ2-7; 9 nucleotides align to TRBD1. The CDR3 spans 16 residues. The V and J ends lost 4 bases and 2 bases, in that order; junction bases with no gene match: 9. The germline V gene encodes CDR1 MNHNS and CDR2 SASEGT. This chain's CDR3 is CASSARPGQGAYEQYF. Written as DNA, the CDR3 is TGTGCCAGCAGTGCACGACCGGGACAGGGAGCCTACGAGCAGTACTTC.

Ten or more counts support this clonotype. The V gene is TRBV7-9, the J gene TRBJ1-1; D gene ambiguous. CDR1 SEHNR and CDR2 FQNEAQ come from the germline V gene (reference sequence). The germline V and J ends were trimmed by 1 base and 0 bases, with 3 bases remaining between them. The CDR3 covers 13 residues. The CDR3 loop reads CASSLVVNTEAFF. CDR3 nucleotides: TGTGCCAGCAGCTTAGTTGTGAACACTGAAGCTTTCTTT. Complete variable domain (other parts from reference TRBV7-9 and TRBJ1-1): DTGVSQNPRHKITKRGQNVTFRCDPISEHNRLYWYRQTLGQGPEFLTYFQNEAQLEKSRLLSDRFSAERPKGSFSTLEIQRTEQGDSAMYLCASSLVVNTEAFFGQGTRLTVV.

This clonotype was seen ten or more times. The chain recombines TRBV7-9 with TRBJ1-2, with 9 bases lining up with TRBD1. CDR3 length: 14 residues. J gave up 8 bases and V 4 bases, and 8 bases lay outside the gene matches. Germline values: CDR1 SEHNR, CDR2 FQNEAQ (reference sequence). CDR3 region: CASSSGQGRGGYTF. The CDR3 DNA reads as TGTGCCAGCAGCTCCGGACAGGGGAGGGGAGGCTACACCTTC. The complete variable domain, with remaining parts taken from reference TRBV7-9 and TRBJ1-2, reads DTGVSQNPRHKITKRGQNVTFRCDPISEHNRLYWYRQTLGQGPEFLTYFQNEAQLEKSRLLSDRFSAERPKGSFSTLEIQRTEQGDSAMYLCASSSGQGRGGYTFGSGTRLTVV.

This clonotype was found a few times. V and J are TRBV12-3 or TRBV12-4 and TRBJ2-7; D is possibly TRBD2 (7 bases). The ends were cut back, 6 bases at V and 0 bases at J, with 12 bases in the middle. The CDR3 is 14 residues long. The CDR3 protein is CASRREGVSYEQYF. CDR3 bases: TGTGCCAGCAGGAGGGAGGGGGTCTCCTACGAGCAGTACTTC.

A few counts support this clonotype. Written as DNA, the CDR3 is TGTGCCAGCAGCCCCAGGGCTTGGAACACTGAAGCTTTCTTT. Its protein is CASSPRAWNTEAFF. The gene calls are TRBV3-1 and TRBJ1-1, with TRBD1 as a possible D gene (5 bases). The V gene's germline CDR1 is LGHDT and CDR2 YNNKEL (reference sequence). V gave up 4 bases and J gave up 1 base, with 10 bases separating them. CDR3 length: 14 amino acids.

This clonotype was observed at least ten times. The CDR3 here is CASGGRAEQFF. The CDR3 DNA sequence: TGTGCCAGCGGAGGGAGGGCTGAGCAGTTCTTC. J is TRBJ2-1 and V is TRBV9, with 7 bases identical to TRBD2. CDR1 is SGDLS and CDR2 is YYNGEE in the germline V gene. V lost 7 bases, J lost 9 bases, and 4 bases stayed unmatched. This CDR3 has 11 amino acids.

The rearrangement uses TRBV6-5 and TRBJ2-5; D not certain. Germline V gene data show CDR1 as MNHEY and CDR2 as SVGAGI. Deletions cut 1 base from V and 1 base from J, with 4 bases between. The CDR3 is 13 amino acids. Here the CDR3 DNA reads TGTGCCAGCAGTTACTGGGGCCAAGAGACCCAGTACTTC. It is translated as CASSYWGQETQYF.

The chain links TRBV5-1 to TRBJ1-6; possible D gene TRBD1, 5 bases. CDR3 length: 12 amino acids. V was cut by 4 bases and J by 14 bases, with 13 bases left in between. The germline gives CDR1 SGHRS, CDR2 YFSETQ. This CDR3 reads CASSGDERALHF. The DNA for the CDR3 is TGCGCCAGCAGCGGGGACGAAAGGGCCCTCCACTTT.

This clonotype was observed a few times. The V call is TRBV29-1, the J call TRBJ1-1, with TRBD1 identical over 8 bases. Germline V gene sequence: CDR1 SQVTM, CDR2 ANQGSEA. The junction had 11 bases not matched to a gene; V was cut back by 7 bases and J by 10 bases. The CDR3 length is 12 residues. CDR3 sequence (DNA): TGCAGCGCATGGGAGTGGACAGGGAGAGCTTTCTTT. Residues: CSAWEWTGRAFF.

V is TRBV10-3 and J is TRBJ1-1; no clear D. V was shortened by 4 bases and J by 0 bases, with 9 bases between the two germline ends. Per the germline V gene, CDR1 is ENHRY and CDR2 is SYGVKD. The CDR3 covers 14 residues. CDR3 protein: CAISAEGLNTEAFF. DNA of the CDR3: TGTGCCATCAGTGCCGAGGGTCTGAACACTGAAGCTTTCTTT.

This clonotype was seen ten or more times. The chain is built from TRBV5-1 and TRBJ2-3, with a tentative D call TRBD2 (5 bases). The CDR3 loop spans 15 amino acids. Trimming took 4 bases from V and 0 from J, leaving 12 bases between them. The germline V gene encodes CDR1 SGHRS and CDR2 YFSETQ. CDR3 DNA: TGCGCCAGCAGCCTGGGAGTGACTAGCACAGATACGCAGTATTTT. Its translation is CASSLGVTSTDTQYF.

The V gene is TRBV9, the J gene TRBJ1-3; tentatively, D is TRBD1 (6 bases). The ends were cut back, 1 base at V and 9 bases at J, with 17 bases in the middle. The CDR3 length is 15 residues. CDR1 is SGDLS and CDR2 is YYNGEE in the germline V gene. The CDR3 spells CASSVTRSRGGTIYF. In DNA, the CDR3 is TGTGCCAGCAGCGTAACCAGGTCTCGAGGGGGCACCATATATTTT.

J is TRBJ2-7 and V is TRBV4-3; tentative D call: TRBD2 (5 bases). Germline assignment: CDR1 LGHNA and CDR2 YSLEER. The length of the CDR3 is 13 residues. Deletions cut 1 base from V and 3 bases from J, with 7 bases between. This CDR3 is CASSQGRFYEQYF. For the CDR3, the DNA is TGCGCCAGCAGCCAAGGGAGGTTCTACGAGCAGTACTTC.

This clonotype came up many times. This sequence joins TRBV28 and TRBJ1-2, with 9 bases lining up with TRBD1. The junction had 6 bases not matched to a gene; V was cut back by 6 bases and J by 4 bases. CDR1 and CDR2 (germline): MDHEN, SYDVKM. The CDR3 spans 14 residues. DNA of the CDR3: TGTGCCAGCAGACCTCCGACAGGGGGCTATGGCTACACCTTC. Translated: CASRPPTGGYGYTF.

This clonotype was picked up a small number of times. The J gene is TRBJ1-1, the V gene TRBV12-3 or TRBV12-4; D unclear. V dropped 7 bases and J dropped 6 bases, with 12 bases sitting between them. The length of the CDR3 is 12 residues. The CDR3 DNA reads TGTGCCAGCACCTTCGGAGGACCTGAAGCTTTCTTT. Translating gives CASTFGGPEAFF.

This clonotype was recorded at least ten times. J is TRBJ2-3 and V is TRBV4-3; D gene ambiguous. V shed 6 bases and J shed 0 bases, with 13 bases lying between them. Per the germline V gene, CDR1 is LGHNA and CDR2 is YSLEER. The CDR3 consists of 15 residues. The DNA of the CDR3 is TGCGCCAGCAGTCCTAAGAAGGTCAGCACAGATACGCAGTATTTT. Amino acid sequence: CASSPKKVSTDTQYF.

This sequence joins TRBV27 and TRBJ2-3, with TRBD2 matching over 13 bases. This CDR3 is 19 amino acids long. CDR1 is MNHEY, CDR2 SMNVEV, per germline (reference sequence). Trimming cost V 4 bases and J 10 bases; bases outside gene matches: 20. Written as DNA, the CDR3 is TGTGCCAGCAGTTCCGGACAGATCAGAGGACTAGCGGGGGTAGGGTCGCAGTATTTT. As protein: CASSSGQIRGLAGVGSQYF.

This sequence joins TRBV7-2 and TRBJ2-6; 11 bases fit TRBD1. Germline CDR1 is SGHTA and CDR2 is FQGNSA. The V segment lost 5 bases and the J segment 8 bases; nucleotides outside the gene matches: 11. The CDR3 runs to 17 residues. In nucleotides, the CDR3 is TGTGCCAGCAGCCCTCCGGACAGGGGGCGTAGATCCAACGTCCTGACTTTC. Protein product: CASSPPDRGRRSNVLTF.

There are many counts of this clonotype. The chain combines TRBV6-2 or TRBV6-3 with TRBJ2-3, with D possibly being TRBD1 or TRBD2 (5 bases each). Germline V gene data show CDR1 as MNHEY and CDR2 as SVGEGT. The V end was cut by 5 bases, the J end by 4 bases, with 19 bases between. The CDR3 loop spans 16 amino acids. The chain's CDR3 is CASSGGSGSVPDTQYF. CDR3 bases: TGTGCCAGCAGTGGGGGAAGCGGTTCTGTTCCAGATACGCAGTATTTT.

V is TRBV6-5 and J is TRBJ2-3, with TRBD2 identical over 7 bases. Germline V gene data show CDR1 as MNHEY and CDR2 as SVGAGI. The CDR3 spans 16 residues. V was pared by 3 bases and J by 3 bases, with 9 bases of the junction left unmatched. Here the CDR3 DNA reads TGTGCCAGCAGTTATATCGGCGGGGGAGCAACAGATACGCAGTATTTT. It encodes CASSYIGGGATDTQYF.